This TCR beta chain comes out of a study of T cells in Graves' hyperthyroidism and ophthalmopathy. Participants, patients aged 18 to 65, had newly diagnosed hyperthyroidism with a duration under 2 months. Diagnoses used clinical symptoms, serum thyroxine and TRAb, thyroid ultrasound and orbital computed tomography. Amplification targeted TCR beta CDR3 regions from RNA transcripts. First-round RT-PCR with HTBI primers amplified the TCR CDR3 region. TCRdb fed the multiplex PCR reads into MiXCR, producing one record per CDR3 protein. The sample includes 300,000 to 450,000 distinct CDR3 sequences, roughly 14% of them seen just once. Germline CDR1 reads LNHDA; CDR2 reads SQIVND (reference sequence). With 7 bases removed from V and 2 bases from J, the gap between germline ends came to 12 bases. This CDR3 region has 14 residues.

V gene TRBV19 combines with J gene TRBJ1-5; D perhaps matches TRBD1 (5 bases). The receptor was derived from a woman younger than 35 with Graves' hyperthyroidism that later progressed to Graves' ophthalmopathy. Sequencing was performed on blood. In nucleotides, the CDR3 is TGTGCCAGTACCACGGGGCCTGGCAATCAGCCCCAGCATTTT. As protein: CASTTGPGNQPQHF.